This T cell receptor beta chain emerged from a study of cytomegalovirus exposure and HLA in healthy donors. CDR3 length: 14 amino acids. Germline loops: CDR1 MNHEY, CDR2 SVGAGI. The V gene end was trimmed by 2 bases and the J gene end by 8 bases; junction bases not matched to a gene: 7. Primers: 60 Vbeta forward and 13 Jbeta reverse. Clones were read by immunoSEQ multiplex PCR, and TCRdb kept only the in-frame ones, dropping some. Its table records approximately 190,000 clones. The chain recombines TRBV6-5 with TRBJ1-2, with 8 nucleotides matching TRBD1. Sequenced sample: PBMCs. This sequence was found in a boy aged 10-17 years in good health and CMV-seronegative. DNA of the CDR3: TGTGCCAGCAGTTACGGACAGGGAAGAGGAGGCTACACCTTC. Its protein is CASSYGQGRGGYTF.